This section outlines one T cell receptor (beta chain) sequence together with its context. TCRdb analysed the 5' RACE reads with MiXCR anew, one entry per CDR3 protein. The table includes around 490,000 distinct CDR3 sequences, over 12% detected once. The germline V gene encodes CDR1 SGHRS and CDR2 YFSETQ. The CDR3 has 16 amino acids. The V and J ends lost 0 bases and 1 base respectively, with 11 bases between them. This entry belongs to a study of identical twins. This sample was shared with a second study, whose subject was yellow fever vaccine responses in identical twins.

Specimen: CD4+ T cells sorted from blood. This sequence originates from a woman aged 18 to 35 in good health. The chain is built from TRBV5-1 and TRBJ1-5; a weak D match, TRBD1 (5 bases). CDR3 coding DNA: TGCGCCAGCAGCTTGGGGGGGGGTGGGAGCAATCAGCCCCAGCATTTT. Encoded protein: CASSLGGGGSNQPQHF.